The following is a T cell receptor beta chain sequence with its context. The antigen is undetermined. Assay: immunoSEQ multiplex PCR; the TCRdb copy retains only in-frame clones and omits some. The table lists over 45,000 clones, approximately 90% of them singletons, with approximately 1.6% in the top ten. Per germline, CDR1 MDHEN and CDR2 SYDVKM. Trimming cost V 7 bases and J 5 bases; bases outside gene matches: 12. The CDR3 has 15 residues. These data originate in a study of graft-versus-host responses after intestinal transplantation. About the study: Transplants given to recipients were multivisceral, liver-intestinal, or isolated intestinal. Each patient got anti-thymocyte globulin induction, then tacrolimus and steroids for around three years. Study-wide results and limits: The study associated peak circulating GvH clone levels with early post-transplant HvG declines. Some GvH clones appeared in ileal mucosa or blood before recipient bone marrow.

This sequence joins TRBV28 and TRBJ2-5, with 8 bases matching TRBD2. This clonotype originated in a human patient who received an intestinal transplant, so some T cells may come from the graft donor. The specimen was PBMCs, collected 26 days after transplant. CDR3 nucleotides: TGTGCCAGCACCTTAGGGGCGGGGGGTGATGAGACCCAGTACTTC. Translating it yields CASTLGAGGDETQYF.